Below, one TCR beta chain is given with its context. This clonotype was seen only a few times. What this receptor recognizes is not known. It has no much larger one-base neighbor in the sample; base qualities were not kept. The data derive from a study of blood T cells in healthy people across ages (dated by TCRdb to between 2014 and 2017). For the wider study: In model experiments, template switching captured roughly one uniquely barcoded TCR beta cDNA molecule for every two T cells. To track age-related changes in TCR beta repertoire diversity, the study relied on deep sequencing normalized with unique cDNA molecular identifiers. The donors were divided into four age groups: young (average 16 years), middle-aged (under 40), aged (approximately 62) and long-lived (more than 75). To avoid experimental bias, donors of different ages were spread randomly across the sequencing lanes. Two additional independent replicas of 1 million unique cDNA reads from the same blood draw were analyzed for two donors (one aged 18 to 30 and one aged 80 or older).

The library was generated by 5' RACE. Sequencing used an Illumina HiSeq 2500. The second PCR ran for roughly 6 to 11 cycles and used a J-beta primer mix along with a sample-barcoded 5' primer. A template-switch 5' adaptor carrying 12 random nucleotides introduced a unique molecular identifier onto each TCR beta cDNA molecule. At least 2.5 million CDR3-containing paired-end reads were obtained from each sample. The Mint cDNA synthesis kit, primed by a TRBC-specific oligonucleotide, was used to synthesize first-strand cDNA from all RNA. Following uracil-DNA glycosylase treatment, all cDNA underwent a first 18-cycle PCR with the universal primers M1SS and BC2_uni_R. In the paper's pipeline: For normalization, 1 million high-quality reads were randomly selected from each sample, with every read carrying a distinct molecular identifier. Reads with shared molecular identifiers were discarded instead of being binned into consensus sequences. MiTCR, with a Q25 quality threshold and the strictest error-elimination algorithm, was used for CDR3 identification, clonotype clustering and error correction. A nonparametric unseen species model using Euler transformation provided a lower-bound estimate of total TCR beta diversity. The public reads were reprocessed in TCRdb via fastp at Q25 and MiXCR, keeping in-frame beta chains. For every CDR3 protein sequence, its rows merge into one entry that carries the most common genes and DNA. V and J calls and clone size were set by TCRdb, not the authors. The table for this sample lists about 680,000 distinct CDR3 sequences; about 52% of them were counted only once. The top ten constitute about 32% of the sample.

The V end gives up 4 bases and the J end 2 bases, leaving 7 bases in the junction not matched to a gene. CDR1 SGHRS and CDR2 YFSETQ were looked up in the germline V gene. Taken from cysteine to phenylalanine, the CDR3 has 15 residues. Only the CDR3 portion is preserved as DNA: 45 bases, with reading frame beginning at the first base. The 40 or so donors, aged about 6 to 100 years, were systemically healthy Caucasian individuals from Russia. Each donor gave roughly 9.5 milliliters of peripheral blood, collected into EDTA-treated Vacutainer tubes. Ficoll-Paque density-gradient centrifugation was used to isolate PBMCs, with at least 6.5 million per sample. Trizol reagent was used to extract total RNA from PBMCs, with at least 5.5 micrograms per sample. The percentages of naive CD45RAhigh/CD27high T cells were determined by flow cytometry on a PBMC aliquot from every donor. Broader findings and caveats from the paper: Observed TCR beta diversity per million T cells fell roughly linearly with age, and a significant reduction was already apparent by age around 40. Compared with the aged group, the long-lived group had more naive CD4+ T cells, fewer expanded clones and increased TCR diversity, a pattern suggesting age selection. Donor CMV infection status was unknown, potentially confounding age-related changes in expanded clonotypes. Observed TCR beta diversity correlated strongly with the percentage of naive T cells measured by flow cytometry. Estimates of total diversity based on one million sequenced T cells were considered lower bounds and underestimates. Because profiling used bulk unsorted PBMCs, naive and antigen-experienced compartments could not be compared conclusively.

The chain is assembled from TRBV5-1 and TRBJ2-7, with 9 middle bases fitting TRBD1. Sequencing input: blood. The source is a woman aged 55-70 years in good health. The CDR3 corresponds to CASSEGQGGAYEQYF. The DNA reads TGCGCCAGCAGCGAGGGACAGGGTGGCGCCTACGAGCAGTACTTC.